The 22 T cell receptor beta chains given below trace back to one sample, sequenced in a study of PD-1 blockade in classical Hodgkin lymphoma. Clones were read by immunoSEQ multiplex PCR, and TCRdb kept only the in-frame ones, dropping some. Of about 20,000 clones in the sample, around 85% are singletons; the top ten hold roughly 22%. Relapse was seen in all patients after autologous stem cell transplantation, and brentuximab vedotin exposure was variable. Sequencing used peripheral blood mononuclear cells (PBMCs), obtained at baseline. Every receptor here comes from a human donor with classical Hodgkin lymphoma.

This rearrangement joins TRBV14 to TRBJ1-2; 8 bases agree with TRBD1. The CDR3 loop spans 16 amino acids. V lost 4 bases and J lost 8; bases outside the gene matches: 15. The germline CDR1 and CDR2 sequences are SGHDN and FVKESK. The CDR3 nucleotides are TGTGCCAGCAGCCCTGGACAGGGCCTCACCCTAGGGGGCTACACCTTC. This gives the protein CASSPGQGLTLGGYTF.

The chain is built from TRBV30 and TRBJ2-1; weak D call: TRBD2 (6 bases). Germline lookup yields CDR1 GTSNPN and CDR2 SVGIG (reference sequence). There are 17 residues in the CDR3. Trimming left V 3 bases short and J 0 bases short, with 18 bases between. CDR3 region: CAWRDGLKPYSYNEQFF. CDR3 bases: TGTGCCTGGAGGGATGGACTAAAACCTTACTCCTACAATGAGCAGTTCTTC. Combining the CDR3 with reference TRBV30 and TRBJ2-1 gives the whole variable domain SQTIHQWPATLVQPVGSPLSLECTVEGTSNPNLYWYRQAAGRGLQLLFYSVGIGQISSEVPQNLSASRPQDRQFILSSKKLLLSDSGFYLCAWRDGLKPYSYNEQFFGPGTRLTVL.

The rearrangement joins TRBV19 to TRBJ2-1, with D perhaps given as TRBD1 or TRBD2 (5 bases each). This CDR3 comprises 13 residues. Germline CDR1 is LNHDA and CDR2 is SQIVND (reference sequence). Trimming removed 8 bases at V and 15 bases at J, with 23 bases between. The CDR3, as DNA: TGTGCCAGTGAATTCCGGGGCAACCCCAGGGTGTTCTTC. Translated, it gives CASEFRGNPRVFF.

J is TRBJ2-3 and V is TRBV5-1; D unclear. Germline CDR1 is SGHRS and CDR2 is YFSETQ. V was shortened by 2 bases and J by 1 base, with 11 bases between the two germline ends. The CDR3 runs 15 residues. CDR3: CASSFGGWGTDTQYF. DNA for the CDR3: TGCGCCAGCAGCTTTGGCGGCTGGGGCACAGATACGCAGTATTTT.

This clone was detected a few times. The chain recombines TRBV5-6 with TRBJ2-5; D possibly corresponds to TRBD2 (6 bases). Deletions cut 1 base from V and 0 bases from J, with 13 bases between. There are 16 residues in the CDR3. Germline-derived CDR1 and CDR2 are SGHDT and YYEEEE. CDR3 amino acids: CASSLISGEYQETQYF. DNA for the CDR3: TGTGCCAGCAGCTTGATTAGCGGAGAGTACCAAGAGACCCAGTACTTC.

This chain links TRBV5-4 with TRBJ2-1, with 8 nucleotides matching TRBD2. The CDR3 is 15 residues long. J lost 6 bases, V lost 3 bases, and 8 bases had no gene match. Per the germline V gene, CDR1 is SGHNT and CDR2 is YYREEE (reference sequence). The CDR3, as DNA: TGTGCCAGCAGCTCCGGGGGGGCCGAGGTCAATGAGCAGTTCTTC. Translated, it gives CASSSGGAEVNEQFF.

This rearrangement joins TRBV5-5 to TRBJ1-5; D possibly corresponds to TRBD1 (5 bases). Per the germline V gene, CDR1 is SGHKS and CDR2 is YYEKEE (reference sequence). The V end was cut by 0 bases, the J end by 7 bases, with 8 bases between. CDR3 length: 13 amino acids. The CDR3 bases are TGTGCCAGCAGCTTGGTCGGGGACCAGCCCCAGCATTTT. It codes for CASSLVGDQPQHF.

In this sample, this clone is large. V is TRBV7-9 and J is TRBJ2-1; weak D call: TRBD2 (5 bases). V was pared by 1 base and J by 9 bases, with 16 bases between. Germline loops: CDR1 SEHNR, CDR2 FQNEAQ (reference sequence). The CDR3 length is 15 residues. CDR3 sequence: CASSLETRFFGEQFF. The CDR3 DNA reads TGTGCCAGCAGCTTAGAAACTAGGTTTTTCGGTGAGCAGTTCTTC.

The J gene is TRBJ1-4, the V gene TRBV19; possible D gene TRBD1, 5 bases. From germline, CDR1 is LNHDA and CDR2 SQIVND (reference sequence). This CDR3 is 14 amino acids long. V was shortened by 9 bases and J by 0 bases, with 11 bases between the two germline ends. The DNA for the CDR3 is TGTGCCAGCGCCGGGGGTCCAACTAATGAAAAACTGTTTTTT. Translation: CASAGGPTNEKLFF.

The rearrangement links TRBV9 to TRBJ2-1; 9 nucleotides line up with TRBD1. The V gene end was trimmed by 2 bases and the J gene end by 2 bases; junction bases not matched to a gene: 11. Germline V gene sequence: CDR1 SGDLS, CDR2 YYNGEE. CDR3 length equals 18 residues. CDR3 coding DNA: TGTGCCAGCAGCGTCGGGGGGACAGGGAGTGCGGCCTACAATGAGCAGTTCTTC. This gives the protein CASSVGGTGSAAYNEQFF.

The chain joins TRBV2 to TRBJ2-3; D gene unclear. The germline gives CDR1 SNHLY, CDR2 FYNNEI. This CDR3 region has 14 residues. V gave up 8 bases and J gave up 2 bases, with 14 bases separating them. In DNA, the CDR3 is TGTGCCAGCCACGTCCGGATCCTCACAGATACGCAGTATTTT. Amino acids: CASHVRILTDTQYF.

Here the CDR3 DNA reads TGTGCCAGCAGTTGGACAGCGGGGACTAACTATGGCTACACCTTC. This codes for CASSWTAGTNYGYTF. The gene calls are TRBV28 and TRBJ1-2; D may be TRBD1 (6 bases). CDR1 is MDHEN, CDR2 SYDVKM, per germline. V was pared by 4 bases and J by 0 bases, with 12 bases between. The CDR3 runs to 15 residues.

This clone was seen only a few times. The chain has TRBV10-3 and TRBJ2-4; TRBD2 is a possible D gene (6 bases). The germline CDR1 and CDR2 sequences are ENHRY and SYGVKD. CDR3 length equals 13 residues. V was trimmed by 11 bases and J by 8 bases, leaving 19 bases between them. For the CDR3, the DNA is TGTGCCTTGTCCGGGAGTCCCGGGGACATTCAGTACTTC. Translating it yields CALSGSPGDIQYF.

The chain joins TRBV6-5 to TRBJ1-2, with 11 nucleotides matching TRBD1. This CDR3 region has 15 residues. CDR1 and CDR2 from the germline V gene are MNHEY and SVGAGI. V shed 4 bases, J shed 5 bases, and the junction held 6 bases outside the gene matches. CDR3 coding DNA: TGTGCCAGCAGTTCGGCCGGACAGGGGGCTTATGGCTACACCTTC. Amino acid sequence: CASSSAGQGAYGYTF.

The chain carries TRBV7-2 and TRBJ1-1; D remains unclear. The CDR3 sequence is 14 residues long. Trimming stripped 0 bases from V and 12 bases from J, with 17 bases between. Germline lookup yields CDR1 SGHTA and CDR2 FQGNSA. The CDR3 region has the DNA TGTGCCAGCAGCTTAGCGATCGGAGTCATGGCAACTTTCTTT. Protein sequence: CASSLAIGVMATFF.

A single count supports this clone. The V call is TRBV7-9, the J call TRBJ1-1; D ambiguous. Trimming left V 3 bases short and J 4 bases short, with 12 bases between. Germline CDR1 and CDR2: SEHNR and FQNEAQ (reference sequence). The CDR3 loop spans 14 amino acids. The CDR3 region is CASSFRTVGTEAFF. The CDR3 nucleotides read TGTGCCAGCAGCTTCCGGACCGTGGGCACTGAAGCTTTCTTT.

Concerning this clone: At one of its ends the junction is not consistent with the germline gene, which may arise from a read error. The CDR3 DNA sequence: TGTGCCAGCAGCTTAATATCTAGCCCCATTCCTGTTTTT. This codes for CASSLISSPIPVF. The chain uses TRBV5-4 and TRBJ2-3; possible D gene TRBD2, 5 bases. CDR3 length equals 13 residues. Germline assignment: CDR1 SGHNT and CDR2 YYREEE (reference sequence).

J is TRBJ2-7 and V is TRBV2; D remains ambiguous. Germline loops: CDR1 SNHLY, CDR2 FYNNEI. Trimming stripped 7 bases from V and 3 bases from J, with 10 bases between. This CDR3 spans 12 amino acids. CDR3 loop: CASKLENYEQYF. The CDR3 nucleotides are TGTGCCAGCAAGTTGGAGAACTACGAGCAGTACTTC.

CDR3 sequence reads: CASSPWGGIGEANEKLFF. CDR3 sequence (DNA): TGTGCCAGCAGCCCCTGGGGGGGTATTGGTGAGGCTAATGAAAAACTGTTTTTT. The rearrangement links TRBV7-9 to TRBJ1-4; D may be TRBD1 (5 bases). Trimming cost V 5 bases and J 3 bases, with 22 bases left between them. Germline V gene data show CDR1 as SEHNR and CDR2 as FQNEAQ (reference sequence). CDR3 size: 18 residues.

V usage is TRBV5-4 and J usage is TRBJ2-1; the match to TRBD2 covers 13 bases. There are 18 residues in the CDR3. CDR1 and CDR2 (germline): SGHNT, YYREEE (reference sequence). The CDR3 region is CSIGIGTSGNPAYNEQFF. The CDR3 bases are TGTAGTATCGGGATTGGGACTAGCGGGAATCCCGCCTACAATGAGCAGTTCTTC.

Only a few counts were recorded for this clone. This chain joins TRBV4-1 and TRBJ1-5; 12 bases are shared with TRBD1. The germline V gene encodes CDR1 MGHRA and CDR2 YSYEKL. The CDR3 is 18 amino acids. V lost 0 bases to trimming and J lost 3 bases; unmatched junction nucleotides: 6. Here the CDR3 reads CASSQDPGQGAPNQPQHF. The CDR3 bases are TGCGCCAGCAGCCAAGACCCGGGACAGGGGGCCCCCAATCAGCCCCAGCATTTT.

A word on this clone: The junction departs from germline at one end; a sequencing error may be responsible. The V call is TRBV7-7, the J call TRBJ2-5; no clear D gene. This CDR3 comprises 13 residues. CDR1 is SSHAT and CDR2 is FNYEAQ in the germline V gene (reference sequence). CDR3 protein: CASSRRIIETQYF. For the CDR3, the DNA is TGTGCTAGCAGCCGGCGAATAATAGAGACCCAGTACTTC.